Below, 14 T cell receptor beta chains from the same sample are listed, as sequenced in a study of blood T cell repertoires in COVID-19. Method: immunoSEQ multiplex PCR; TCRdb's copy keeps in-frame clones and lacks some. The table lists 100,000 or so clones, roughly 85% of them singletons. The sequenced sample was peripheral blood. The receptors originated from a woman aged 80 or over with acute or convalescent COVID-19.

V usage is TRBV2 and J usage is TRBJ1-1, with 7 bases lining up with TRBD1. Germline V gene data show CDR1 as SNHLY and CDR2 as FYNNEI. V gave up 4 bases and J gave up 3 bases; unmatched junction bases: 5. The CDR3 runs 14 residues. CDR3 DNA sequence: TGTGCCAGCAGTGCTACAGGGGTATACACTGAAGCTTTCTTT. Translation: CASSATGVYTEAFF.

J is TRBJ2-5 and V is TRBV2; 8 nucleotides match TRBD1. CDR3 length: 14 amino acids. The germline V gene encodes CDR1 SNHLY and CDR2 FYNNEI. The V segment lost 0 bases and the J segment 7 bases; nucleotides outside the gene matches: 4. The CDR3: CASSEAGTGRTQYF. The CDR3, as DNA: TGTGCCAGCAGTGAAGCAGGGACAGGCAGGACCCAGTACTTC.

The rearrangement joins TRBV6-1 to TRBJ1-6, with TRBD1 matching 7 bases. CDR1 and CDR2 from the germline V gene are MNHNS and SASEGT. V dropped 4 bases and J dropped 5; count of bases not matched to a gene: 2. The CDR3 has 14 amino acids. The DNA of the CDR3 is TGTGCCAGCAGTGGGACAGGAAATAATTCACCCCTCCACTTT. Translated, it gives CASSGTGNNSPLHF.

The J gene is TRBJ1-5, the V gene TRBV19; 11 bases are shared with TRBD1. In germline, CDR1 is LNHDA, CDR2 SQIVND (reference sequence). This CDR3 is built from 15 residues. J lost 4 bases, V lost 5 bases, and 4 bases had no gene match. The CDR3 here is CASSPGTGGNQPQHF. DNA of the CDR3: TGTGCCAGTAGTCCCGGGACAGGGGGGAATCAGCCCCAGCATTTT.

The chain recombines TRBV23-1 with TRBJ2-7; a possible D gene is TRBD2 (5 bases). TRBV23-1 is labeled an ORF, and its function is uncertain. Trimming removed 2 bases at V and 2 bases at J, with 13 bases between. This CDR3 has 15 amino acids. The CDR3 sequence: CASSQTAEYTYEQYV. CDR3 in DNA: TGCGCCAGCAGTCAAACAGCGGAATATACCTACGAGCAGTACGTC.

The V and J genes are TRBV7-9 and TRBJ2-7; D is unclear. Per germline, CDR1 SEHNR and CDR2 FQNEAQ (reference sequence). V lost 6 bases to trimming and J lost 0 bases, with 21 bases between them. The CDR3 length is 17 residues. CDR3 DNA: TGTGCCAGCAGGATCCCAATACTAACTCCTATCTCCTACGAGCAGTACGTC. This translates into CASRIPILTPISYEQYV.

The chain couples TRBV5-1 to TRBJ2-7; D possibly corresponds to TRBD1 (5 bases). This CDR3 has 11 amino acids. Trimming pared 6 bases from V and 1 base from J, leaving 5 bases between. CDR1 and CDR2 from the germline V gene are SGHRS and YFSETQ. The CDR3 DNA sequence: TGCGCCAGCAAGGGGTCCTACGAGCAGTACTTC. Translation: CASKGSYEQYF.

The V and J genes are TRBV6-1 and TRBJ1-5; 9 bases agree with TRBD1. Germline CDR1 and CDR2: MNHNS and SASEGT. The CDR3 extends over 15 amino acids. Unmatched junction bases numbered 5, after V lost 1 base and J lost 7 bases. DNA for the CDR3: TGTGCCAGCAGTGAAGGAACAGGGGGCTGGCAGCCCCAGCATTTT. It yields the protein CASSEGTGGWQPQHF.

Here the CDR3 reads CSVEGSPGIRTDTQYF. CDR3 in DNA: TGCAGCGTTGAAGGGTCGCCGGGAATACGTACAGATACGCAGTATTTT. The rearrangement uses TRBV29-1 and TRBJ2-3, with D maybe TRBD2 (5 bases). Trimming took 1 base from V and 3 from J, leaving 17 bases between them. Germline CDR1 is SQVTM and CDR2 is ANQGSEA. The CDR3 is made up of 16 amino acids.

This clone has only a few counts. The chain has TRBV29-1 and TRBJ1-1; no clear D gene. Germline assignment: CDR1 SQVTM and CDR2 ANQGSEA. V lost 8 bases and J lost 1, with 14 bases in between. The CDR3 is 13 amino acids. Here the CDR3 DNA reads TGCAGCTCTGTGGGAGACAAGAACACTGAAGCTTTCTTT. Protein sequence: CSSVGDKNTEAFF.

The rearrangement joins TRBV19 to TRBJ1-5; 10 bases are a match to TRBD1. Germline CDR1 LNHDA, CDR2 SQIVND (reference sequence). The CDR3 sequence is 15 residues long. Trimming removed 3 bases from V and 9 bases from J; junction bases left unmatched: 8. CDR3 in amino acids: CASSMTGGLGSPQHF. The CDR3, as DNA: TGTGCCAGTAGTATGACAGGGGGCTTGGGTTCGCCCCAGCATTTT.

The chain employs TRBV13 and TRBJ2-1, with D possibly being TRBD1 (6 bases). Per germline, CDR1 PRHDT and CDR2 FYEKMQ (reference sequence). The CDR3 has 17 amino acids. Trimming removed 4 bases at V and 6 bases at J, with 22 bases between. The chain's CDR3 is CASSYLIPGQLGNEQFF. The CDR3 DNA reads as TGTGCCAGCAGCTACCTAATACCCGGACAGTTGGGCAATGAGCAGTTCTTC.

V is TRBV5-1 and J is TRBJ2-3, with TRBD2 matching over 7 bases. This CDR3 has 16 residues. The ends lost 4 bases at V and 0 bases at J; junction bases unmatched: 8. From germline, CDR1 is SGHRS and CDR2 YFSETQ. The CDR3 DNA follows: TGCGCCAGCAGCCTGGAGGAACTAGCGAGCACAGATACGCAGTATTTT. Translation gives CASSLEELASTDTQYF. The full variable domain, with the rest looked up from reference TRBV5-1 and TRBJ2-3, is KAGVTQTPRYLIKTRGQQVTLSCSPISGHRSVSWYQQTPGQGLQFLFEYFSETQRNKGNFPGRFSGRQFSNSRSEMNVSTLELGDSALYLCASSLEELASTDTQYFGPGTRLTVL.

The chain joins TRBV29-1 to TRBJ2-2; a possible D gene is TRBD1 (6 bases). The CDR3 is 13 amino acids. Germline V gene sequence: CDR1 SQVTM, CDR2 ANQGSEA. V was cut by 7 bases and J by 1 base, with 10 bases left in between. The CDR3 protein is CSGGQWNTGELFF. CDR3 nucleotides: TGCAGCGGTGGACAGTGGAACACCGGGGAGCTGTTTTTT.